This T cell receptor beta chain was profiled in a study of shared clonotypes between healthy human individuals. Regarding the study as a whole: Blood was the sole source, and tissue repertoires probably differ. The study's rarefaction showed incomplete sorted-subset sequencing despite large depth.

CD45RO-negative CD8 cells positively selected for CCR7 made up the naive population, which excluded terminally differentiated effector memory CD45RA+ cells. Comment on this clone: Antigen unknown.

This CDR3 has 15 residues. The germline CDR1 and CDR2 sequences are LNHNV and YYDKDF (reference sequence). Trimming cost V 5 bases and J 2 bases; bases outside gene matches: 6. TCRdb's copy holds only in-frame clones and misses some; the assay was immunoSEQ multiplex PCR. The sample shows millions of clones, approximately 94% of them seen only once. The rearrangement links TRBV15 to TRBJ2-3, with TRBD1 identical over 8 bases. The sequence came from a man in his late teens or twenties in good health. Some clones in this sample may be carry-over from other donors' samples. Specimen: naive CD8+ T cells from PBMCs. CDR3 in DNA: TGTGCCACCAGCGACCGGGACAGGTCCACAGATACGCAGTATTTT. Its protein product is CATSDRDRSTDTQYF. Variable domain in full (rest from reference TRBV15 and TRBJ2-3): DAMVIQNPRYQVTQFGKPVTLSCSQTLNHNVMYWYQQKSSQAPKLLFHYYDKDFNNEADTPDNFQSRRPNTSFCFLDIRSPGLGDTAMYLCATSDRDRSTDTQYFGPGTRLTVL.